This TCR beta chain was observed in a study of kidney transplant recipient with SARS-CoV-2 infection. This clonotype was detected a few times. Each CDR3 protein gets one entry after TCRdb re-called the reads with MiXCR. The table shows 250,000 or so distinct CDR3 sequences, with around 28% occurring only once. Trimming stripped 4 bases from V and 7 bases from J, with 23 bases between. The V gene's germline CDR1 is MGHRA and CDR2 YSYEKL. This CDR3 contains 18 residues. The receptor's source is a male patient in his thirties who had COVID-19 and was a kidney transplant recipient. Some T cells may arise from the graft donor. The genes are TRBV4-1 and TRBJ1-6; D not resolved. The specimen was a blood sample, collected at baseline and on day 111 from a kidney transplant recipient. The CDR3 coding sequence is TGCGCCAGCAGCCTCCTCCCCCTTCGGAGGGCGCAGAATTCACCCCTCCACTTT. Its translation is CASSLLPLRRAQNSPLHF.